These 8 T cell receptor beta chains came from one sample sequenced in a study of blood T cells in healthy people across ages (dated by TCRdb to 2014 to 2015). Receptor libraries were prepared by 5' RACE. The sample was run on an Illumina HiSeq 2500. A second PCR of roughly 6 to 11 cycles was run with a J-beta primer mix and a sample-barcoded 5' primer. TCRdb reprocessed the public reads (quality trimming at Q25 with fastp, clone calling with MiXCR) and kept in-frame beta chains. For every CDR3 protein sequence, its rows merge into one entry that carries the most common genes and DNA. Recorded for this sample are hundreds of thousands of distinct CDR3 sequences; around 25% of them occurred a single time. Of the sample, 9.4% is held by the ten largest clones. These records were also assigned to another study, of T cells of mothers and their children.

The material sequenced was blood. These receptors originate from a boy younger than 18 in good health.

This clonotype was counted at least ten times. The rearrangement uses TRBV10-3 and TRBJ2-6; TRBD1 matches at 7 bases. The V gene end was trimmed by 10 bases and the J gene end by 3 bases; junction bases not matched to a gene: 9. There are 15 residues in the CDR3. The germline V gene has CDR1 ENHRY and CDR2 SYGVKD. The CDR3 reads CATTDREHGANVLTF. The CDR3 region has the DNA TGTGCCACCACCGACAGGGAGCATGGGGCCAACGTCCTGACTTTC.

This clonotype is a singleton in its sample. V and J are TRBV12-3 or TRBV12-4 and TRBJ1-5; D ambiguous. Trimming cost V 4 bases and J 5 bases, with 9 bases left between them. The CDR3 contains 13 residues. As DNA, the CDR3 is TGTGCCAGCAGTTCGAAAGGTTATCAGCCCCAGCATTTT. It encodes CASSSKGYQPQHF.

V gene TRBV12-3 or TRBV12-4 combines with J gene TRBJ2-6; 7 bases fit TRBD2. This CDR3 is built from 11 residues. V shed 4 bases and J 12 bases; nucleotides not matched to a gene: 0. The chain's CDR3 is CASSSSGVLTF. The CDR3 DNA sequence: TGTGCCAGCAGTTCTAGCGGCGTCCTGACTTTC.

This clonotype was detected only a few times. The CDR3 sequence is CSVVDRNQETQYF. DNA for the CDR3: TGCAGCGTGGTAGACAGGAACCAAGAGACCCAGTACTTC. The chain joins TRBV29-1 to TRBJ2-5; weak D call: TRBD1 (6 bases). Germline loops: CDR1 SQVTM, CDR2 ANQGSEA. V was shortened by 6 bases and J by 0 bases, with 11 bases between the two germline ends. The length of the CDR3 is 13 residues.

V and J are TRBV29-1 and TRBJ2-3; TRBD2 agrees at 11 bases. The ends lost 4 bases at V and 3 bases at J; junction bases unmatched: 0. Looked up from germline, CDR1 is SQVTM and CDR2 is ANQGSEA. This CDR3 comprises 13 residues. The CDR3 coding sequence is TGCAGCGTTGCTAGCGGGAGGACAGATACGCAGTATTTT. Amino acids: CSVASGRTDTQYF.

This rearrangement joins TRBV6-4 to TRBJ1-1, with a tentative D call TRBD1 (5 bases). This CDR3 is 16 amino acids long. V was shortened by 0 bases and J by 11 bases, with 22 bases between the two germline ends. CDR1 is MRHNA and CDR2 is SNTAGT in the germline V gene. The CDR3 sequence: CASSDSLPPPGLEAFF. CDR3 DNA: TGTGCCAGCAGTGACTCCCTGCCCCCACCGGGACTAGAGGCTTTCTTT.

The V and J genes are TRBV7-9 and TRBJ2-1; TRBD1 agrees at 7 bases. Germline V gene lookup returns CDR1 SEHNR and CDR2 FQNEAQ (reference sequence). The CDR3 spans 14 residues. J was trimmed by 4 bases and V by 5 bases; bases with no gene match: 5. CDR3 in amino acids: CASSPMTGYNEQFF. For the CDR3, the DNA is TGTGCCAGCAGCCCCATGACAGGGTACAATGAGCAGTTCTTC.

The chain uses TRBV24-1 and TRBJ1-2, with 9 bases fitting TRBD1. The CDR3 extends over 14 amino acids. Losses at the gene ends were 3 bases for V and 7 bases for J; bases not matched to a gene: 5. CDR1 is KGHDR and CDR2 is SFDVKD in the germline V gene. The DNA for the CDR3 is TGTGCCACCAGTGATCCGGGGACAGGGCCTGGCTACACCTTC. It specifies CATSDPGTGPGYTF.